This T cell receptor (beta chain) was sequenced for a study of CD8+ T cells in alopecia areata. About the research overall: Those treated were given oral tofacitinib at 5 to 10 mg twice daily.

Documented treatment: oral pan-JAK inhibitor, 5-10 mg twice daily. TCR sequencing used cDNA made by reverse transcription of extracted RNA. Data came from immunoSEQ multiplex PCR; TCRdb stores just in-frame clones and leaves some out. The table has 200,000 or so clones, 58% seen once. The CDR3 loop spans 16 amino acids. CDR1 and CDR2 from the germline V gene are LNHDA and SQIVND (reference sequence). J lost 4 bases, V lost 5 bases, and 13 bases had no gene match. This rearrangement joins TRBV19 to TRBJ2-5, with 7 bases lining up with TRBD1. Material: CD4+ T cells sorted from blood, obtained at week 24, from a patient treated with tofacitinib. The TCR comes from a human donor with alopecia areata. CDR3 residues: CASSALGTEDRETQYF. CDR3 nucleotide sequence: TGTGCCAGTAGTGCCCTAGGGACAGAGGATCGAGAGACCCAGTACTTC.